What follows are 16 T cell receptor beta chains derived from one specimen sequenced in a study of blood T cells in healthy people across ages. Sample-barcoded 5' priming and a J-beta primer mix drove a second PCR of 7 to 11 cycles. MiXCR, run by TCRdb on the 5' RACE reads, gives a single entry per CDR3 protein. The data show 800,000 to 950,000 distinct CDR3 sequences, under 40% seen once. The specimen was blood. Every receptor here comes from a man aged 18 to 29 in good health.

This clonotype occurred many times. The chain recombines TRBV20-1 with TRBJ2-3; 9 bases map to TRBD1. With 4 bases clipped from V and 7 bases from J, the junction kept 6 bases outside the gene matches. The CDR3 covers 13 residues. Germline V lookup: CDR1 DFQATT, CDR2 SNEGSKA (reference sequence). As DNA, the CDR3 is TGCAGTGCTATAACAGGGGGCCGGAATACGCAGTATTTT. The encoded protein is CSAITGGRNTQYF.

Written as DNA, the CDR3 is TGTGCCAGCAGCTTTGACCGGGTTGGTTCTAGGGGGTATGGCTACACCTTC. Its protein is CASSFDRVGSRGYGYTF. The rearrangement uses TRBV12-1 and TRBJ1-2; the table calls TRBD1, which could not be checked here. TRBV12-1 is given as a pseudogene. This CDR3 comprises 17 residues.

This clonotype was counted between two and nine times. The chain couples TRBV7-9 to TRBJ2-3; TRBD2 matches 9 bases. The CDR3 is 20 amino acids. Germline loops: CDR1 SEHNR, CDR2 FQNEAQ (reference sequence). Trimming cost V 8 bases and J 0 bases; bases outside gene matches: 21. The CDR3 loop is CASSIRGGLAGKLSTDTQYF. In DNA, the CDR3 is TGTGCCAGCTCAATAAGAGGGGGCCTAGCGGGGAAACTCAGCACAGATACGCAGTATTTT.

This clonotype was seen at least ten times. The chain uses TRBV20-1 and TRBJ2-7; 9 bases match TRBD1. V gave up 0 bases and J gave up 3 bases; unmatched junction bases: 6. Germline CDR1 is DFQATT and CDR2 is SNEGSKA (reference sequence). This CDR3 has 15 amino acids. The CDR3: CSARDQDRGFYEQYF. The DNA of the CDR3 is TGCAGTGCTAGAGATCAGGACAGGGGATTCTACGAGCAGTACTTC.

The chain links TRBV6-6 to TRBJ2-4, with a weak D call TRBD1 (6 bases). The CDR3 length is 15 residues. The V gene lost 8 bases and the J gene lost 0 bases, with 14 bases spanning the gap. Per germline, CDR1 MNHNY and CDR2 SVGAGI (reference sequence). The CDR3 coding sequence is TGTGCCAGCGCCGGACAGAGCCTAGCCAAAAACATTCAGTACTTC. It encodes CASAGQSLAKNIQYF.

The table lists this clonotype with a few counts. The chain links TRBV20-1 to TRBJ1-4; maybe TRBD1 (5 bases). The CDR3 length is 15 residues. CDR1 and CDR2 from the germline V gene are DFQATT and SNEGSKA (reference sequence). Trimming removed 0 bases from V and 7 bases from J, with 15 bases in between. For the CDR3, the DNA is TGCAGTGCTAGAGATCGAGGGACCGCTGGTGAAAAACTGTTTTTT. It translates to CSARDRGTAGEKLFF.

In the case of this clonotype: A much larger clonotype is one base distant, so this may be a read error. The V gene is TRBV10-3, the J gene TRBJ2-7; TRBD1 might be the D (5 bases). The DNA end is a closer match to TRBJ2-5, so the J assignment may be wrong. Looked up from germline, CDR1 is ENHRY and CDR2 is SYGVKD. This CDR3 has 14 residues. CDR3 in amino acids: CAIAARQLQETQYF. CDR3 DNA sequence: TGTGCCATCGCCGCCAGACAGCTCCAAGAGACCCAGTACTTC.

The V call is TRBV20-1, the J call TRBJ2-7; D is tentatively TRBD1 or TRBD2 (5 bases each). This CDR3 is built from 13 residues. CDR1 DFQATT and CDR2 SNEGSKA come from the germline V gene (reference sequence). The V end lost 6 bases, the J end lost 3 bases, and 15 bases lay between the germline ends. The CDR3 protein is CSAESGTGYEQYF. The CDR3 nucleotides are TGCAGTGCAGAATCCGGGACGGGCTACGAGCAGTACTTC.

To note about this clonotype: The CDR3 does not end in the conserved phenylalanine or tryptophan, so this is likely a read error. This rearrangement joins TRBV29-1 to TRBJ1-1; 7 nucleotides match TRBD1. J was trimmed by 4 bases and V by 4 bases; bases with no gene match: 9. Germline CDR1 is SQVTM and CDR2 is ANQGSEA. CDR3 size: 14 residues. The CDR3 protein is CSVGEGKGATEAFL. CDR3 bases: TGCAGCGTTGGTGAAGGGAAGGGGGCCACTGAAGCTTTCTTG.

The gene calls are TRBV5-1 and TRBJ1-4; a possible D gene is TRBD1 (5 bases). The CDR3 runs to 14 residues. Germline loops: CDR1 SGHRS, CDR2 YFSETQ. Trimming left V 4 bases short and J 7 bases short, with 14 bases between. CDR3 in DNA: TGCGCCAGCAGCGTGAACCGGGACGGTGAAAAACTGTTTTTT. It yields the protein CASSVNRDGEKLFF. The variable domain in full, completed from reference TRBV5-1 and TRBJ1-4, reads KAGVTQTPRYLIKTRGQQVTLSCSPISGHRSVSWYQQTPGQGLQFLFEYFSETQRNKGNFPGRFSGRQFSNSRSEMNVSTLELGDSALYLCASSVNRDGEKLFFGSGTQLSVL.

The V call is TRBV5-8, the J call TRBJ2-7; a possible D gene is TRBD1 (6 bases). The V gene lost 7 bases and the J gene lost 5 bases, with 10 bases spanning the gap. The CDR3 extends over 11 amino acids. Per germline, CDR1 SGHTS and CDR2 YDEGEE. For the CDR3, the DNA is TGTGCCAGCGGGACACCCGACGAGCAGTACTTC. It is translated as CASGTPDEQYF. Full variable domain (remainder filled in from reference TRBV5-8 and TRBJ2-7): EAGVTQSPTHLIKTRGQQATLRCSPISGHTSVYWYQQALGLGLQFLLWYDEGEERNRGNFPPRFSGRQFPNYSSELNVNALELEDSALYLCASGTPDEQYFGPGTRLTVT.

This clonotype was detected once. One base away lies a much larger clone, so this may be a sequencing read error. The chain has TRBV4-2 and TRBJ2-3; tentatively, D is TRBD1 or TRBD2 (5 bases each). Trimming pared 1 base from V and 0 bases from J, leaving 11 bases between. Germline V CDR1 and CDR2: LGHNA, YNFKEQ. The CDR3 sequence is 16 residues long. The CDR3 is CASSQAGDPSTDTQYF. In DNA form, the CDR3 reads TGTGCCAGCAGCCAAGCCGGGGACCCGAGCACAGATACGCAGTATTTT.

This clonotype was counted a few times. Here the CDR3 DNA reads TGCAGTGCCCCCACTCGACTAGCGGGGAGCACAGATACGCAGTATTTT. As protein: CSAPTRLAGSTDTQYF. The chain employs TRBV20-1 and TRBJ2-3; 11 bases are shared with TRBD2. V was pared by 6 bases and J by 0 bases, with 8 bases of the junction left unmatched. The germline gives CDR1 DFQATT, CDR2 SNEGSKA (reference sequence). CDR3 length equals 16 residues.

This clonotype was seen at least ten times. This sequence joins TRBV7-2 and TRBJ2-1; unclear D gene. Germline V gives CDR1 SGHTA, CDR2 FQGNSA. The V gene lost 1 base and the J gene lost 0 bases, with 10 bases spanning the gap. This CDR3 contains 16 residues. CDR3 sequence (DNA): TGTGCCAGCAGCTTAGTAAGTCAGAGCTCCTACAATGAGCAGTTCTTC. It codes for CASSLVSQSSYNEQFF.

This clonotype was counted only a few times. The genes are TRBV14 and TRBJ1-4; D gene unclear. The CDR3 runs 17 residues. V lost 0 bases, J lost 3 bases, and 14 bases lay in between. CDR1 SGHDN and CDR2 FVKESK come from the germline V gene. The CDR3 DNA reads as TGTGCCAGCAGCCAAGATGAGGGCTTCGTAGCTAATGAAAAACTGTTTTTT. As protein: CASSQDEGFVANEKLFF.

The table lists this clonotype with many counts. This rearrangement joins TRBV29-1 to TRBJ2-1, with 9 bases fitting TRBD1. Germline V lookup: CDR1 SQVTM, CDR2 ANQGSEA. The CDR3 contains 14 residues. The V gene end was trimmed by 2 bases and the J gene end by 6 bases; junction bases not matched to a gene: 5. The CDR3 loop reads CSVERGQGINEQFF. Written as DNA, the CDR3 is TGCAGCGTTGAACGGGGACAGGGAATCAATGAGCAGTTCTTC.